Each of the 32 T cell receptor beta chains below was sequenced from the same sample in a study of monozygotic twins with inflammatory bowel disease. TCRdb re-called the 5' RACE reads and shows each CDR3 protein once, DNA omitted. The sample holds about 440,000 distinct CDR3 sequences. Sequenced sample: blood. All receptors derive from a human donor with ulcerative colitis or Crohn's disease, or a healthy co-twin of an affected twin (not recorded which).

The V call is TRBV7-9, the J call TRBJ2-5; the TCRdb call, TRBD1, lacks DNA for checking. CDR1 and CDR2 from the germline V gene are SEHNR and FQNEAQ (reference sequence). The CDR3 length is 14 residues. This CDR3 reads CASSLMSSQETQYF. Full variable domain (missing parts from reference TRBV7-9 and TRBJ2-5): DTGVSQNPRHKITKRGQNVTFRCDPISEHNRLYWYRQTLGQGPEFLTYFQNEAQLEKSRLLSDRFSAERPKGSFSTLEIQRTEQGDSAMYLCASSLMSSQETQYFGPGTRLLVL.

CDR3 sequence: CASSSGRANTEAFF. V is TRBV7-2 and J is TRBJ1-1. This CDR3 has 14 residues. The germline V gene encodes CDR1 SGHTA and CDR2 FQGNSA.

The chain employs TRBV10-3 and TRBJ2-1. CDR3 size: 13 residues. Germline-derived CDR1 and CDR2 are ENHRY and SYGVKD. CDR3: CASADLSYNEQFF.

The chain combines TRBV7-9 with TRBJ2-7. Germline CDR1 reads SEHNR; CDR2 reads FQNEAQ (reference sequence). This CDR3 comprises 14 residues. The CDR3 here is CASSLETHTYEQYF.

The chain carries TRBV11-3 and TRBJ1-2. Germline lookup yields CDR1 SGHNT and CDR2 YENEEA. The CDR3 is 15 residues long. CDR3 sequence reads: CASSPSGGRTAGYTF.

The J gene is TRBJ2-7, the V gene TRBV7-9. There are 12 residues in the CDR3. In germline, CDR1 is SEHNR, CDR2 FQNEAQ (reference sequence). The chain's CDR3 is CASTSSPYEQYF.

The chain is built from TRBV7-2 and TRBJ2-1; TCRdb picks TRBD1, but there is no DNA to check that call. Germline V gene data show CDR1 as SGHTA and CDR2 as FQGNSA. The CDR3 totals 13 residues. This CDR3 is CASSFQGWNEQFF. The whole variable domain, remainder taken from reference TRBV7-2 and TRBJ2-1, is GAGVSQSPSNKVTEKGKDVELRCDPISGHTALYWYRQSLGQGLEFLIYFQGNSAPDKSGLPSDRFSAERTGGSVSTLTIQRTQQEDSAVYLCASSFQGWNEQFFGPGTRLTVL.

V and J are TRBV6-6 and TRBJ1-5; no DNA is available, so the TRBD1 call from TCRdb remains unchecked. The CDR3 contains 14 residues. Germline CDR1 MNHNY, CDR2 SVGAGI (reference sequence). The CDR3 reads CASSYDSVNQPQHF.

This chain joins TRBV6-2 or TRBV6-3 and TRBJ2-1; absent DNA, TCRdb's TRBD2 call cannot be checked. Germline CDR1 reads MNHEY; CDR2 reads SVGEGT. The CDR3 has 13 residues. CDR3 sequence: CASRAGGPNEQFF.

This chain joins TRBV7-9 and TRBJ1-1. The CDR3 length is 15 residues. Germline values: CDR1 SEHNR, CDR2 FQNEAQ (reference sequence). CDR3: CASSLALLGFTEAFF.

The CDR3 sequence is CASSLALASEQYF. The chain has TRBV7-9 and TRBJ2-7. CDR1 is SEHNR, CDR2 FQNEAQ, per germline (reference sequence). This CDR3 region has 13 residues.

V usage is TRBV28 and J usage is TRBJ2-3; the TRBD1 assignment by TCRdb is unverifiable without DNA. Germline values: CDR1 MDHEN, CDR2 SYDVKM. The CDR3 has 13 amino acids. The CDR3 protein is CASSPPRGDTQYF.

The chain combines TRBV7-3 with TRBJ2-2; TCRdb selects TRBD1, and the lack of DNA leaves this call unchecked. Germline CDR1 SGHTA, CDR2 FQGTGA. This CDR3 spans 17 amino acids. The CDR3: CASSHPPGTGGTGELFF. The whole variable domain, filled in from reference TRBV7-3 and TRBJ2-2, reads GAGVSQTPSNKVTEKGKYVELRCDPISGHTALYWYRQSLGQGPEFLIYFQGTGAADDSGLPNDRFFAVRPEGSVSTLKIQRTERGDSAVYLCASSHPPGTGGTGELFFGEGSRLTVL.

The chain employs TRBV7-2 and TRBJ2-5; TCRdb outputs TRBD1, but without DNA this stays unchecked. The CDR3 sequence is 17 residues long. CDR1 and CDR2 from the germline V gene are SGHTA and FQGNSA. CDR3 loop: CASSLVGPRGASETQYF.

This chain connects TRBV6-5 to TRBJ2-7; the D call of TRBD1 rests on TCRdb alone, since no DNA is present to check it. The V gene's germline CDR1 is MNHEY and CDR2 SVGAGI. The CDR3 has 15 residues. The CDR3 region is CASSSLFGGAYEQYF.

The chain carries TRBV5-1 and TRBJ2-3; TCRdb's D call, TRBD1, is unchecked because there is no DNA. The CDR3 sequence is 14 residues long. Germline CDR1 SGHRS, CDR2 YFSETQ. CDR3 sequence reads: CASGRQGFEDTQYF.

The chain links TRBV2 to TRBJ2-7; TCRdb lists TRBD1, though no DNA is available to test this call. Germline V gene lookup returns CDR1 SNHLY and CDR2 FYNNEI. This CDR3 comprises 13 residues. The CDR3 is CASSETGWGEQYF.

CDR3 sequence: CSTTSGSYNEQFF. The chain links TRBV20-1 to TRBJ2-1; TCRdb names TRBD2, which stays unverified in the absence of DNA. Germline CDR1 reads DFQATT; CDR2 reads SNEGSKA (reference sequence). The CDR3 sequence is 13 residues long.

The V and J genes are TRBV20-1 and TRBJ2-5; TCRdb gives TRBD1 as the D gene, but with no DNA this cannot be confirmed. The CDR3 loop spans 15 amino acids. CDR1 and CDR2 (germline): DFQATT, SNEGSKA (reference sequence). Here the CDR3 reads CSARAQGHSQETQYF.

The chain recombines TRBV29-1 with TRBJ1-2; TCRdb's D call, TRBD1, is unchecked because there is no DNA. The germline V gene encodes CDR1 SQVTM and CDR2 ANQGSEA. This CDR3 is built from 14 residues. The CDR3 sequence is CSVAGTAANYGYTF. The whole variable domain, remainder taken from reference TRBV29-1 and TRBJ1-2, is SAVISQKPSRDICQRGTSLTIQCQVDSQVTMMFWYRQQPGQSLTLIATANQGSEATYESGFVIDKFPISRPNLTFSTLTVSNMSPEDSSIYLCSVAGTAANYGYTFGSGTRLTVV.

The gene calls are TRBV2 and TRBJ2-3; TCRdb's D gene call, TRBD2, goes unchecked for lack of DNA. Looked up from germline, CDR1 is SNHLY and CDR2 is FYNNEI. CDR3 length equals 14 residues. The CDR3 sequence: CAGLGLARADTQYF.

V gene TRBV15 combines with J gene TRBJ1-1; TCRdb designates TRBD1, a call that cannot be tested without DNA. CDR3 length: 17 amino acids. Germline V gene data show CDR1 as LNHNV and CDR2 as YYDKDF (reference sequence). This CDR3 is CATSRLWLRDGNTEAFF. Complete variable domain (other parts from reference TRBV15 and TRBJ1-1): DAMVIQNPRYQVTQFGKPVTLSCSQTLNHNVMYWYQQKSSQAPKLLFHYYDKDFNNEADTPDNFQSRRPNTSFCFLDIRSPGLGDTAMYLCATSRLWLRDGNTEAFFGQGTRLTVV.

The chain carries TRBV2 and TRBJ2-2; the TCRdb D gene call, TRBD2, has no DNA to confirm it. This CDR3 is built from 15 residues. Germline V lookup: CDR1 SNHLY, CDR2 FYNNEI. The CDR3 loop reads CASRTSGGPTGELFF. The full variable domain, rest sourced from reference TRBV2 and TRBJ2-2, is EPEVTQTPSHQVTQMGQEVILRCVPISNHLYFYWYRQILGQKVEFLVSFYNNEISEKSEIFDDQFSVERPDGSNFTLKIRSTKLEDSAMYFCASRTSGGPTGELFFGEGSRLTVL.

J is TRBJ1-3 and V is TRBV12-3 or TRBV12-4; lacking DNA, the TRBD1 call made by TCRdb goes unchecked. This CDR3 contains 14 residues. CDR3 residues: CATLLTVSGNTIYF.

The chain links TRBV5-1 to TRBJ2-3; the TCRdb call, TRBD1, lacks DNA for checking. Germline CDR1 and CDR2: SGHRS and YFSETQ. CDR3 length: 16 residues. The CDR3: CATKLKTGLRTDTQYF.

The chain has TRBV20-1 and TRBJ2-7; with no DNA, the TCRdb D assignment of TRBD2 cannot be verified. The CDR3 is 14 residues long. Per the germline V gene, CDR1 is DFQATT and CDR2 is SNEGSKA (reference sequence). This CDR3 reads CSAPGLAGAYEQYF.

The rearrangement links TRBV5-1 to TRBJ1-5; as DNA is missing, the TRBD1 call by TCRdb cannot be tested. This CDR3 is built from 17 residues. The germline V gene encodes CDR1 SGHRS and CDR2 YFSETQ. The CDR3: CASSPGVIQGGFQPQHF.

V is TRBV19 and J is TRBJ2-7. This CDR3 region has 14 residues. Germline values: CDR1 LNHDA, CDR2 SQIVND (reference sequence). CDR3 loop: CASSSSGGFYEQYF.

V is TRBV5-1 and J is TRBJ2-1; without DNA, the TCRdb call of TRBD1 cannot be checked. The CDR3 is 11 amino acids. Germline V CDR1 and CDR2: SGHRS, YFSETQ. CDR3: CASTWGGEQFF.

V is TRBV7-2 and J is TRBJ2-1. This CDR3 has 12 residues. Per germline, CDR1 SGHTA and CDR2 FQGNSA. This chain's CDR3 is CASSFTAYEQFF.

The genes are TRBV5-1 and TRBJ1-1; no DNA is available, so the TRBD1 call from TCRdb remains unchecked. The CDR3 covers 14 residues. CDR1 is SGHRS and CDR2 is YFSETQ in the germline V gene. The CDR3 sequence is CASSRDRGSTEAFF.

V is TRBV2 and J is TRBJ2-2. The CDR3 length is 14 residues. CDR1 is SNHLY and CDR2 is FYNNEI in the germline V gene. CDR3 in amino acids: CASEKRSNTGELFF.